This TCR beta chain is from a study of metastatic and nonmetastatic thyroid tumors. As for the study in general: For malignant and benign thyroid patients, tumor or nodule tissue and blood were the sources whose repertoires were compared.

Study-level points and caveats: Benign nodules reportedly had significantly lower TCR beta diversity than malignant thyroid tumors in blood and tumor.

Thyroid surgery took place with no prior treatment in any patient. CDR3 length: 13 amino acids. V gave up 6 bases and J gave up 8 bases; unmatched junction bases: 7. Germline values: CDR1 MNHEY, CDR2 SMNVEV (reference sequence). This clone is categorized as large. Its antigen is unknown. As processed by the authors: CDR3 differences across clinicopathological groups were used to build a distant-metastasis classifier for papillary thyroid cancer. Via MiXCR, TCRdb re-called the PCR reads. TCRdb assigned the V and J calls; the authors' analysis was not used. Of 4,500 to 5,000 clones in the sample, approximately 15% were seen once.

The sequence came from a female donor with papillary thyroid cancer or a benign thyroid nodule (not recorded which). Some clones in this sample may be carry-over from other donors' samples. The chain combines TRBV27 with TRBJ1-2, with 9 bases fitting TRBD1. The sample comprised adjacent normal tissue. The CDR3, as DNA: TGTGCCAGCAGCTACAGGGGGCTAGGGGGCTACACCTTC. The encoded protein is CASSYRGLGGYTF.